These 22 T cell receptor beta chains were all obtained from the same sample, sequenced in a study of shared clonotypes between healthy human individuals. CD45RO negativity and positive selection for CCR7 defined naive CD8 cells, a population that excluded terminally differentiated effector memory CD45RA+ cells. This table comes from immunoSEQ multiplex PCR, and its TCRdb copy is limited to in-frame clones, with some not included. The sample contains 550,000 to 600,000 clones, roughly 98% of which appear only once. Sequencing was carried out using naive CD8+ T cells sorted from blood. The receptors were gathered from a man between 25 and 39 years old in good health.

The genes are TRBV29-1 and TRBJ2-2; 7 bases are a match to TRBD1. CDR3 size: 14 residues. Germline lookup yields CDR1 SQVTM and CDR2 ANQGSEA. Unmatched junction bases numbered 3, after V lost 4 bases and J lost 1 base. The CDR3 spells CSVAGTENTGELFF. The CDR3 DNA reads as TGCAGCGTTGCCGGGACAGAGAACACCGGGGAGCTGTTTTTT.

The rearrangement links TRBV7-6 to TRBJ2-7, with TRBD1 matching over 7 bases. Germline V lookup: CDR1 SGHVS, CDR2 FNYEAQ. V lost 4 bases and J lost 4; bases outside the gene matches: 4. CDR3 length equals 13 residues. As DNA, the CDR3 is TGTGCCAGCAGCTCAGGGACAGATTACGAGCAGTACTTC. Residues: CASSSGTDYEQYF.

The rearrangement joins TRBV5-1 to TRBJ1-4; D call uncertain. V was trimmed by 4 bases and J by 0 bases, leaving 10 bases between them. The CDR3 totals 15 residues. Germline CDR1 and CDR2: SGHRS and YFSETQ. The CDR3 DNA reads TGCGCCAGCAGCGGGTTCTCGGCAACTAATGAAAAACTGTTTTTT. As protein: CASSGFSATNEKLFF.

V and J are TRBV9 and TRBJ2-1; D is possibly TRBD2 (5 bases). The CDR3 is made up of 10 amino acids. The germline V gene has CDR1 SGDLS and CDR2 YYNGEE. Trimming pared 4 bases from V and 15 bases from J, leaving 11 bases between. The CDR3 sequence is CASSPGRGFF. DNA of the CDR3: TGTGCCAGCAGCCCCGGCCGGGGGTTCTTC.

The chain links TRBV6-1 to TRBJ2-5, with 7 bases aligning to TRBD1. Trimming cost V 4 bases and J 2 bases; bases outside gene matches: 7. The CDR3 spans 15 residues. Looked up from germline, CDR1 is MNHNS and CDR2 is SASEGT. The CDR3 coding sequence is TGTGCCAGCAGTGTTGGGACAGTCCTACAAGAGACCCAGTACTTC. Translating it yields CASSVGTVLQETQYF.

The rearrangement uses TRBV13 and TRBJ2-1; no clear D gene. The CDR3 has 13 amino acids. Germline-derived CDR1 and CDR2 are PRHDT and FYEKMQ (reference sequence). Trimming cost V 0 bases and J 7 bases, with 7 bases left between them. This chain's CDR3 is CASSLGAVNEQFF. The CDR3 bases are TGTGCCAGCAGCTTAGGGGCTGTTAATGAGCAGTTCTTC. The whole variable domain, remainder taken from reference TRBV13 and TRBJ2-1, is AAGVIQSPRHLIKEKRETATLKCYPIPRHDTVYWYQQGPGQDPQFLISFYEKMQSDKGSIPDRFSAQQFSDYHSELNMSSLELGDSALYFCASSLGAVNEQFFGPGTRLTVL.

The CDR3 sequence: CASSLGETAAYEQYF. The CDR3, as DNA: TGTGCCAGCAGCTTAGGTGAGACAGCGGCCTACGAGCAGTACTTC. The rearrangement links TRBV7-9 to TRBJ2-7, with D tentatively TRBD1 or TRBD2 (5 bases each). The CDR3 extends over 15 amino acids. V was cut by 1 base and J by 2 bases, with 12 bases left in between. CDR1 is SEHNR and CDR2 is FQNEAQ in the germline V gene (reference sequence). Supplemented by reference TRBV7-9 and TRBJ2-7, the full variable domain reads DTGVSQNPRHKITKRGQNVTFRCDPISEHNRLYWYRQTLGQGPEFLTYFQNEAQLEKSRLLSDRFSAERPKGSFSTLEIQRTEQGDSAMYLCASSLGETAAYEQYFGPGTRLTVT.

CDR3: CASSPRGSVYNEQFF. In nucleotides, the CDR3 is TGTGCCAGCTCACCTCGGGGGAGTGTCTACAATGAGCAGTTCTTC. The V and J genes are TRBV18 and TRBJ2-1, with D perhaps TRBD2 (6 bases). The CDR3 loop spans 15 amino acids. Germline V gene data show CDR1 as KGHSH and CDR2 as LQKENI. Trimming shortened V by 3 bases and J by 3 bases, and 12 bases separated the two germline ends. The entire variable domain, with the rest obtained from reference TRBV18 and TRBJ2-1, is as follows: NAGVMQNPRHLVRRRGQEARLRCSPMKGHSHVYWYRQLPEEGLKFMVYLQKENIIDESGMPKERFSAEFPKEGPSILRIQQVVRGDSAAYFCASSPRGSVYNEQFFGPGTRLTVL.

The table lists this clone with a count of one. This chain joins TRBV5-8 and TRBJ2-6, with 7 bases fitting TRBD1. The ends lost 5 bases at V and 2 bases at J; junction bases unmatched: 7. The CDR3 spans 16 residues. Germline V gene lookup returns CDR1 SGHTS and CDR2 YDEGEE. The CDR3 nucleotides read TGTGCCAGCAGACGAAACAGGGGTACTGGGGCCAACGTCCTGACTTTC. Its translation is CASRRNRGTGANVLTF.

The rearrangement uses TRBV5-5 and TRBJ1-4, with TRBD1 as a possible D gene (6 bases). The CDR3 spans 16 residues. Trimming removed 4 bases from V and 6 bases from J, with 19 bases in between. Germline V gene lookup returns CDR1 SGHKS and CDR2 YYEKEE (reference sequence). The CDR3 DNA reads TGTGCCAGCAGCAGTCGGCCAGGGGCATCTGATGAAAAACTGTTTTTT. It encodes CASSSRPGASDEKLFF.

The chain has TRBV7-9 and TRBJ2-1; TRBD2 agrees at 9 bases. V was pared by 5 bases and J by 0 bases, with 5 bases of the junction left unmatched. Looked up from germline, CDR1 is SEHNR and CDR2 is FQNEAQ (reference sequence). CDR3 size: 16 residues. DNA of the CDR3: TGTGCCAGCAGCGACAGCGGGAGGTACTCCTACAATGAGCAGTTCTTC. Translated, it gives CASSDSGRYSYNEQFF.

The chain has TRBV2 and TRBJ2-1; 10 positions agree with TRBD2. V lost 3 bases to trimming and J lost 9 bases; unmatched junction nucleotides: 2. Germline V gene sequence: CDR1 SNHLY, CDR2 FYNNEI. This CDR3 has 13 amino acids. The CDR3 here is CASSEPSGSEQFF. Here the CDR3 DNA reads TGTGCCAGCAGTGAGCCTAGCGGGAGTGAGCAGTTCTTC.

The chain is built from TRBV27 and TRBJ2-6; the D is unclear. The V and J ends lost 7 bases and 0 bases respectively, with 13 bases between them. This CDR3 spans 16 amino acids. CDR1 and CDR2 from the germline V gene are MNHEY and SMNVEV (reference sequence). CDR3 in DNA: TGTGCCAGCATCCTATCGTGGAGCTCTGGGGCCAACGTCCTGACTTTC. Its protein product is CASILSWSSGANVLTF. The full variable domain, its missing parts supplied by reference TRBV27 and TRBJ2-6, is EAQVTQNPRYLITVTGKKLTVTCSQNMNHEYMSWYRQDPGLGLRQIYYSMNVEVTDKGDVPEGYKVSRKEKRNFPLILESPSPNQTSLYFCASILSWSSGANVLTFGAGSRLTVL.

This chain's CDR3 is CASSERGHPGQGVYTQYF. CDR3 DNA sequence: TGTGCCAGCAGTGAAAGGGGGCATCCGGGACAGGGGGTATATACGCAGTATTTT. V is TRBV6-4 and J is TRBJ2-3, with 11 bases fitting TRBD1. CDR1 MRHNA and CDR2 SNTAGT come from the germline V gene. V was clipped by 3 bases and J by 7 bases; unmatched bases: 15. There are 18 residues in the CDR3.

The chain uses TRBV28 and TRBJ2-5; D not certain. Germline assignment: CDR1 MDHEN and CDR2 SYDVKM. The CDR3 length is 15 residues. V shed 4 bases and J shed 7 bases, with 19 bases lying between them. CDR3 sequence (DNA): TGTGCCAGCAGTTCCCCGATAGGATGGCGTGGGACCCAGTACTTC. It encodes CASSSPIGWRGTQYF.

The genes are TRBV9 and TRBJ2-2, with TRBD2 matching 15 bases. Germline-derived CDR1 and CDR2 are SGDLS and YYNGEE. CDR3 length: 18 amino acids. V was pared by 4 bases and J by 5 bases, with 9 bases of the junction left unmatched. In DNA form, the CDR3 reads TGTGCCAGCAGCCCTCGGACTAGCGGGAGGGCAGGGACCGGGGAGCTGTTTTTT. It codes for CASSPRTSGRAGTGELFF.

The chain has TRBV6-6 and TRBJ2-7; D unclear. Looked up from germline, CDR1 is MNHNY and CDR2 is SVGAGI (reference sequence). V shed 2 bases and J shed 3 bases, with 11 bases lying between them. The CDR3 runs to 14 residues. CDR3 bases: TGTGCCAGCAGTTACCAGACACACCTCTACGAGCAGTACTTC. Amino acids: CASSYQTHLYEQYF.

The chain recombines TRBV2 with TRBJ1-5; D is uncertain. The germline V gene encodes CDR1 SNHLY and CDR2 FYNNEI. Deletions cut 2 bases from V and 1 base from J, with 12 bases between. This CDR3 comprises 16 residues. CDR3 amino acids: CASSEFWAGSNQPQHF. CDR3 DNA sequence: TGTGCCAGCAGTGAATTCTGGGCAGGAAGCAATCAGCCCCAGCATTTT.

This sequence joins TRBV5-1 and TRBJ2-2; perhaps TRBD2 as D (6 bases). This CDR3 region has 12 residues. Trimming took off 6 bases at V and 5 bases at J, with 8 bases between the two ends. Germline V gene lookup returns CDR1 SGHRS and CDR2 YFSETQ. The CDR3 protein is CASIGGTGELFF. The CDR3 DNA reads as TGCGCCAGCATTGGAGGGACCGGGGAGCTGTTTTTT.

This chain links TRBV6-5 with TRBJ2-7; D is perhaps TRBD1 or TRBD2 (5 bases each). The germline gives CDR1 MNHEY, CDR2 SVGAGI. Trimming took 6 bases from V and 3 from J, leaving 15 bases between them. The CDR3 is made up of 14 amino acids. CDR3 sequence reads: CASRRSGTYYEQYF. CDR3 nucleotides: TGTGCCAGCAGAAGATCGGGGACCTACTACGAGCAGTACTTC.

The chain combines TRBV7-9 with TRBJ1-5, with unresolved D. CDR1 and CDR2 from the germline V gene are SEHNR and FQNEAQ (reference sequence). The CDR3 totals 12 residues. V shed 8 bases and J shed 1 base, with 6 bases lying between them. The CDR3 DNA follows: TGTGCCAGCGGGCAGAGCAATCAGCCCCAGCATTTT. This translates into CASGQSNQPQHF.

V is TRBV2 and J is TRBJ2-7; the match to TRBD2 covers 8 bases. The CDR3 loop spans 15 amino acids. Germline V gene lookup returns CDR1 SNHLY and CDR2 FYNNEI. With 1 base clipped from V and 7 bases from J, the junction kept 9 bases outside the gene matches. For the CDR3, the DNA is TGTGCCAGCAGTGAAGGAGCGGGAGCGGTTCGGGAGCAGTACTTC. It translates to CASSEGAGAVREQYF.